These 31 T cell receptor beta chains share one sample of origin, sequenced in a study of shared clonotypes between healthy human individuals (dated by TCRdb to the early 2020s). Library construction relied on the immunoSEQ multiplex PCR assay. Entries here come from immuneACCESS through TCRdb and include only in-frame sequences with V and J called. Some clones fail to appear in such tables; in the studies checked, an unresolved V gene covers under half of the shortfall, and the cause of the remainder is unknown. The sample records around 720,000 clones, around four fifths of which are singletons. In total, the top ten clones hold around 2% of the sample. The sample taken for sequencing was memory CD4+ T cells sorted from blood. Taken with the paper, the label for cell subset or site translates to: CD45RA-negative fraction. These receptors all come from a woman in her twenties or thirties in good health.

This CDR3 reads CASEEGTPPYEQYF. The CDR3 bases are TGTGCCAGCGAAGAAGGGACACCTCCCTACGAGCAGTACTTC. This chain links TRBV19 with TRBJ2-7; D may be TRBD1 (6 bases). V lost 9 bases to trimming and J lost 2 bases, with 17 bases between them. The CDR3 spans 14 residues. Germline V gene lookup returns CDR1 LNHDA and CDR2 SQIVND (reference sequence).

V is TRBV29-1 and J is TRBJ2-1, with TRBD2 identical over 7 bases. This CDR3 spans 13 amino acids. Per the germline V gene, CDR1 is SQVTM and CDR2 is ANQGSEA. Germline trimming cut 6 bases from V and 13 bases from J; bases unmatched to any gene: 15. CDR3 in amino acids: CSVVRVSGEAQFF. CDR3 sequence (DNA): TGCAGCGTCGTACGCGTGAGCGGGGAAGCCCAGTTCTTC.

The CDR3 loop is CASHSGTNTGELFF. In DNA, the CDR3 is TGTGCCAGCCATAGCGGGACGAACACCGGGGAGCTGTTTTTT. The chain employs TRBV6-6 and TRBJ2-2, with 8 bases identical to TRBD2. The V and J ends lost 8 bases and 0 bases, in that order; junction bases with no gene match: 2. The CDR3 consists of 14 residues. CDR1 MNHNY and CDR2 SVGAGI come from the germline V gene (reference sequence).

There are a few counts of this clone. The V gene is TRBV5-6, the J gene TRBJ2-3, with TRBD2 matching over 13 bases. This CDR3 comprises 17 residues. V lost 5 bases to trimming and J lost 4 bases; unmatched junction nucleotides: 10. Germline CDR1 and CDR2: SGHDT and YYEEEE. As DNA, the CDR3 is TGTGCCAGCAGGGCCATGGGACTAGCGGGATATTCAGATACGCAGTATTTT. Translating it yields CASRAMGLAGYSDTQYF.

The CDR3 loop reads CASSLRGLGKAFF. The CDR3 DNA follows: TGTGCCAGCAGTTTACGAGGGTTGGGAAAAGCTTTCTTT. The chain couples TRBV27 to TRBJ1-1; D remains unclear. This CDR3 has 13 amino acids. V was shortened by 2 bases and J by 9 bases, with 13 bases between the two germline ends. Germline loops: CDR1 MNHEY, CDR2 SMNVEV (reference sequence).

The chain combines TRBV7-3 with TRBJ1-1; D gene ambiguous. CDR3 size: 14 residues. Deletions cut 5 bases from V and 1 base from J, with 11 bases between. Germline CDR1 SGHTA, CDR2 FQGTGA. The CDR3 here is CASSRVGRNTEAFF. DNA for the CDR3: TGTGCCAGCAGCCGGGTCGGAAGGAACACTGAAGCTTTCTTT. Variable domain in full (rest from reference TRBV7-3 and TRBJ1-1): GAGVSQTPSNKVTEKGKYVELRCDPISGHTALYWYRQSLGQGPEFLIYFQGTGAADDSGLPNDRFFAVRPEGSVSTLKIQRTERGDSAVYLCASSRVGRNTEAFFGQGTRLTVV.

The CDR3 reads CASSLTPVVAGELFF. Here the CDR3 DNA reads TGTGCCAGCAGCTTAACGCCTGTTGTGGCCGGGGAGCTGTTTTTT. This sequence joins TRBV7-2 and TRBJ2-2, with unresolved D. CDR1 is SGHTA, CDR2 FQGNSA, per germline. Between the trimmed V and J ends, which lost 2 bases and 6 bases, there was a span of 13 bases. The CDR3 is made up of 15 amino acids.

The chain recombines TRBV11-2 with TRBJ2-5; 7 bases fit TRBD1. CDR1 is SGHAT, CDR2 FQNNGV, per germline. The trim removed 3 bases at V and 5 bases at J, leaving 6 bases unmatched. This CDR3 spans 14 amino acids. Here the CDR3 reads CASSFDRVWETQYF. The CDR3 region has the DNA TGTGCCAGCAGCTTCGACAGGGTATGGGAGACCCAGTACTTC.

Only a few counts were recorded for this clone. The chain recombines TRBV2 with TRBJ2-7; D not certain. Germline CDR1 is SNHLY and CDR2 is FYNNEI. V lost 1 base and J lost 1, with 5 bases in between. CDR3 size: 13 residues. DNA of the CDR3: TGTGCCAGCAGTGAAGACTGGTCCTACGAGCAGTACTTC. It specifies CASSEDWSYEQYF.

The CDR3 here is CASSIDRGLGSNQPQHF. CDR3 DNA sequence: TGTGCCAGTAGTATAGACAGGGGGCTGGGTAGCAATCAGCCCCAGCATTTT. The rearrangement uses TRBV19 and TRBJ1-5, with TRBD1 identical over 8 bases. CDR3 length equals 17 residues. The germline V gene encodes CDR1 LNHDA and CDR2 SQIVND (reference sequence). J was trimmed by 0 bases and V by 0 bases; bases with no gene match: 4.

This clone was detected only once. The chain joins TRBV28 to TRBJ2-7; 7 bases are a match to TRBD1. The CDR3 loop spans 15 amino acids. V lost 4 bases, J lost 4 bases, and 10 bases stayed unmatched. Germline V gives CDR1 MDHEN, CDR2 SYDVKM. The CDR3 DNA is TGTGCCAGCAGTTCCTACTCTACAGGGGAGTACGAGCAGTACTTC. It yields the protein CASSSYSTGEYEQYF.

The CDR3 sequence: CASNNDRSVYRGYTF. As DNA, the CDR3 is TGTGCCAGCAACAACGACAGGAGTGTGTATCGTGGCTACACCTTC. V is TRBV2 and J is TRBJ1-2, with D possibly being TRBD1 (6 bases). V lost 7 bases, J lost 7 bases, and 22 bases lay in between. Germline CDR1 and CDR2: SNHLY and FYNNEI. There are 15 residues in the CDR3. Full variable domain (missing parts from reference TRBV2 and TRBJ1-2): EPEVTQTPSHQVTQMGQEVILRCVPISNHLYFYWYRQILGQKVEFLVSFYNNEISEKSEIFDDQFSVERPDGSNFTLKIRSTKLEDSAMYFCASNNDRSVYRGYTFGSGTRLTVV.

This chain uses TRBV11-2 with TRBJ2-1; no firm D call. The CDR3 covers 17 residues. CDR1 is SGHAT and CDR2 is FQNNGV in the germline V gene. V shed 0 bases and J shed 1 base, with 13 bases lying between them. In DNA, the CDR3 is TGTGCCAGCAGCTTAGATCTGGGCGGTGGGTCCTACAATGAGCAGTTCTTC. This encodes CASSLDLGGGSYNEQFF.

The rearrangement links TRBV5-1 to TRBJ2-7; tentative D call: TRBD2 (5 bases). This CDR3 region has 13 residues. Trimming pared 1 base from V and 6 bases from J, leaving 11 bases between. CDR1 is SGHRS, CDR2 YFSETQ, per germline. The CDR3 loop is CASSLMDSGEQYF. CDR3 DNA sequence: TGCGCCAGCAGCTTGATGGACTCCGGCGAGCAGTACTTC.

Note on this clone: Other DNA sequences within the sample encode an identical CDR3. This sequence joins TRBV5-1 and TRBJ2-5; TRBD1 agrees at 9 bases. The germline V gene encodes CDR1 SGHRS and CDR2 YFSETQ. This CDR3 spans 14 amino acids. With 2 bases clipped from V and 5 bases from J, the junction kept 4 bases outside the gene matches. The CDR3 coding sequence is TGCGCCAGCAGCTTAACAGGGGGCGCGGAGACCCAGTACTTC. Its translation is CASSLTGGAETQYF.

The chain employs TRBV18 and TRBJ2-2; TRBD2 matches at 8 bases. This CDR3 has 16 amino acids. J was trimmed by 7 bases and V by 7 bases; bases with no gene match: 14. Germline loops: CDR1 KGHSH, CDR2 LQKENI. This chain's CDR3 is CASYNEREMDVGELFF. In DNA form, the CDR3 reads TGTGCCAGCTATAACGAGCGGGAGATGGATGTCGGGGAGCTGTTTTTT.

This clone was recorded a few times. The CDR3 loop reads CASSLAGQGLFWYGYTF. CDR3 nucleotides: TGTGCCAGCAGCTTGGCGGGACAGGGACTCTTCTGGTATGGCTACACCTTC. The chain couples TRBV5-4 to TRBJ1-2, with 9 nucleotides matching TRBD1. The CDR3 spans 17 residues. Germline CDR1 reads SGHNT; CDR2 reads YYREEE (reference sequence). Trimming at V came to 0 bases and at J to 5 bases, leaving 11 bases not matched to a gene.

The rearrangement links TRBV10-3 to TRBJ2-1; TRBD2 matches 11 bases. V lost 0 bases and J lost 7; bases outside the gene matches: 5. Germline V gene data show CDR1 as ENHRY and CDR2 as SYGVKD. This CDR3 has 16 amino acids. The CDR3 here is CAISESLAGGLNEQFF. CDR3 coding DNA: TGTGCCATCAGTGAGTCTCTAGCGGGAGGATTAAATGAGCAGTTCTTC.

This clone has just one count. The gene calls are TRBV19 and TRBJ2-1; 10 bases are shared with TRBD2. Trimming at V came to 7 bases and at J to 0 bases, leaving 18 bases not matched to a gene. Germline CDR1 LNHDA, CDR2 SQIVND (reference sequence). There are 20 residues in the CDR3. The CDR3 spells CASTSASLAGVMSSYNEQFF. CDR3 DNA sequence: TGTGCCAGTACTTCTGCCTCCCTAGCGGGAGTAATGAGCTCCTACAATGAGCAGTTCTTC.

The chain uses TRBV19 and TRBJ2-1, with 10 bases identical to TRBD2. This CDR3 comprises 15 residues. With 8 bases clipped from V and 5 bases from J, the junction kept 9 bases outside the gene matches. Germline CDR1 reads LNHDA; CDR2 reads SQIVND (reference sequence). CDR3 amino acids: CASCDWTSGNNEQFF. The CDR3, as DNA: TGTGCCAGTTGTGACTGGACTAGCGGAAACAATGAGCAGTTCTTC.

The V call is TRBV29-1, the J call TRBJ1-2; D uncertain. Germline CDR1 SQVTM, CDR2 ANQGSEA. This CDR3 is 13 amino acids long. Trimming shortened V by 4 bases and J by 1 base, and 10 bases separated the two germline ends. CDR3: CSVGSNYNYGYTF. The CDR3 coding sequence is TGCAGCGTTGGAAGCAACTATAACTATGGCTACACCTTC. Variable domain in full (rest from reference TRBV29-1 and TRBJ1-2): SAVISQKPSRDICQRGTSLTIQCQVDSQVTMMFWYRQQPGQSLTLIATANQGSEATYESGFVIDKFPISRPNLTFSTLTVSNMSPEDSSIYLCSVGSNYNYGYTFGSGTRLTVV.

This clone was counted a few times. The chain recombines TRBV2 with TRBJ2-7; D not resolved. In germline, CDR1 is SNHLY, CDR2 FYNNEI. The CDR3 has 16 residues. V lost 9 bases to trimming and J lost 6 bases, with 27 bases between them. CDR3 nucleotides: TGTGCCAGTGGGATCCGAAGAAAGGGCCCCAGTGCCGAGCAGTACTTC. It codes for CASGIRRKGPSAEQYF.

The chain links TRBV4-2 to TRBJ2-3, with TRBD2 matching over 11 bases. This CDR3 contains 16 residues. Trimming took 0 bases from V and 4 from J; bases not matched to a gene: 3. CDR1 is LGHNA, CDR2 YNFKEQ, per germline. For the CDR3, the DNA is TGTGCCAGCAGCCAAGACCTGGGACTAGCGGCAGATACGCAGTATTTT. It yields the protein CASSQDLGLAADTQYF.

This chain joins TRBV28 and TRBJ2-7; 11 bases line up with TRBD2. The CDR3 is 14 amino acids. From germline, CDR1 is MDHEN and CDR2 SYDVKM. The junction had 6 bases not matched to a gene; V was cut back by 5 bases and J by 6 bases. The CDR3 spells CASSTPGTSGEQYF. CDR3 nucleotide sequence: TGTGCCAGCAGTACGCCCGGGACTAGCGGCGAGCAGTACTTC.

This clone was counted between two and nine times. The J gene is TRBJ2-1, the V gene TRBV5-1; TRBD1 matches 10 bases. V was clipped by 0 bases and J by 1 base; unmatched bases: 1. The CDR3 totals 16 residues. The germline gives CDR1 SGHRS, CDR2 YFSETQ. CDR3 DNA sequence: TGCGCCAGCAGCTTGGGGACAGGGGGGTCCTACAATGAGCAGTTCTTC. Protein sequence: CASSLGTGGSYNEQFF.

The chain recombines TRBV7-7 with TRBJ2-1; 10 nucleotides match TRBD2. This CDR3 spans 15 amino acids. Trimming at V came to 3 bases and at J to 10 bases, leaving 9 bases not matched to a gene. CDR1 is SSHAT and CDR2 is FNYEAQ in the germline V gene (reference sequence). The CDR3 spells CASSFSSGRAGEQFF. The CDR3 coding sequence is TGTGCCAGCAGCTTTTCGAGCGGGAGGGCGGGGGAGCAGTTCTTC.

This chain uses TRBV7-9 with TRBJ2-5, with no clear D. Germline CDR1 SEHNR, CDR2 FQNEAQ (reference sequence). Trimming left V 3 bases short and J 5 bases short, with 10 bases between. The CDR3 loop spans 13 amino acids. Written as DNA, the CDR3 is TGTGCCAGCAGCTTGGGAAGATTGGAGACCCAGTACTTC. It translates to CASSLGRLETQYF.

The chain recombines TRBV27 with TRBJ2-1; 8 bases are a match to TRBD1. The CDR3 consists of 12 residues. Germline V CDR1 and CDR2: MNHEY, SMNVEV (reference sequence). Losses at the gene ends were 10 bases for V and 6 bases for J; bases not matched to a gene: 5. The CDR3 coding sequence is TGTGCCACCGGACAGGGAGCCAATGAGCAGTTCTTC. This gives the protein CATGQGANEQFF.

V and J are TRBV7-8 and TRBJ2-7, with 9 bases lining up with TRBD1. Germline V gene sequence: CDR1 SGHVS, CDR2 FQNEAQ. The V gene end was trimmed by 3 bases and the J gene end by 4 bases; junction bases not matched to a gene: 4. This CDR3 is built from 14 residues. The chain's CDR3 is CASSFGQGTYEQYF. In nucleotides, the CDR3 is TGTGCCAGCAGCTTCGGACAGGGGACATACGAGCAGTACTTC.

The V call is TRBV27, the J call TRBJ2-7; D gene ambiguous. The CDR3 is 15 amino acids. Trimming took 4 bases from V and 1 from J, leaving 14 bases between them. Germline V lookup: CDR1 MNHEY, CDR2 SMNVEV (reference sequence). CDR3 loop: CASSSSPRPSYEQYF. CDR3 nucleotides: TGTGCCAGCAGTTCGAGCCCCAGGCCTTCCTACGAGCAGTACTTC.

V and J are TRBV7-2 and TRBJ2-5, with TRBD2 matching 10 bases. Trimming took 5 bases from V and 6 from J; bases not matched to a gene: 18. CDR3 size: 18 residues. Looked up from germline, CDR1 is SGHTA and CDR2 is FQGNSA. Here the CDR3 DNA reads TGTGCCAGCAGCCCGGCGCCCTCTAGCGGGAGCGAGGCAAAGACCCAGTACTTC. Residues: CASSPAPSSGSEAKTQYF.